A single sample gave rise to the 25 T cell receptor beta chains below, sequenced in a study of siplizumab effects on memory and regulatory T cells. TCRdb's table, derived via immunoSEQ multiplex PCR, lists solely in-frame clones and lacks some. The sample shows about 100,000 clones, 85% to 95% of them seen only once. Sequenced: Tregs sorted from blood. These receptors originate from a human donor in good health.

V usage is TRBV28 and J usage is TRBJ1-1; D unclear. The length of the CDR3 is 14 residues. V was shortened by 11 bases and J by 10 bases, with 26 bases between the two germline ends. Germline loops: CDR1 MDHEN, CDR2 SYDVKM. CDR3 nucleotide sequence: TGTGCCGCCCGTTCTGATGGACGGCCTTGGGGAGCTTTCTTT. Amino acids: CAARSDGRPWGAFF.

V and J are TRBV7-8 and TRBJ2-3; possibly TRBD1 for D (5 bases). Trimming removed 4 bases at V and 0 bases at J, with 14 bases between. The CDR3 extends over 16 amino acids. Germline lookup yields CDR1 SGHVS and CDR2 FQNEAQ. The CDR3 DNA sequence: TGTGCCAGCAGCTCCCGACAGAGCACTAGCACAGATACGCAGTATTTT. This sequence encodes CASSSRQSTSTDTQYF. Based on the CDR3 plus reference TRBV7-8 and TRBJ2-3, the full variable domain is GAGVSQSPRYKVAKRGQDVALRCDPISGHVSLFWYQQALGQGPEFLTYFQNEAQLDKSGLPSDRFFAERPEGSVSTLKIQRTQQEDSAVYLCASSSRQSTSTDTQYFGPGTRLTVL.

This clone has only one observation. The V call is TRBV7-9, the J call TRBJ1-1; TRBD1 aligns across 7 bases. CDR3 length equals 15 residues. Losses at the gene ends were 3 bases for V and 4 bases for J; bases not matched to a gene: 8. Germline lookup yields CDR1 SEHNR and CDR2 FQNEAQ (reference sequence). Written as DNA, the CDR3 is TGTGCCAGCAGCTTTATACAGGGGTATGGCACTGAAGCTTTCTTT. This translates into CASSFIQGYGTEAFF.

In nucleotides, the CDR3 is TGTGCCAGCAGTTTCGGCCAGATCTCTGGAAACACCATATATTTT. Translated: CASSFGQISGNTIYF. The chain has TRBV28 and TRBJ1-3, with no clear D. This CDR3 contains 15 residues. Deletions cut 3 bases from V and 0 bases from J, with 9 bases between. Per the germline V gene, CDR1 is MDHEN and CDR2 is SYDVKM.

The chain is built from TRBV9 and TRBJ2-3; 8 bases match TRBD1. The V segment lost 4 bases and the J segment 3 bases; nucleotides outside the gene matches: 7. Germline CDR1 SGDLS, CDR2 YYNGEE. This CDR3 comprises 15 residues. The CDR3 reads CASSPRTGGTDTQYF. The CDR3 DNA is TGTGCCAGCAGCCCCCGAACAGGGGGGACAGATACGCAGTATTTT.

V gene TRBV11-2 combines with J gene TRBJ2-3; D possibly uses TRBD1 or TRBD2 (5 bases each). The CDR3 totals 16 residues. Germline loops: CDR1 SGHAT, CDR2 FQNNGV. Deletions cut 1 base from V and 4 bases from J, with 15 bases between. The CDR3 loop reads CASSLALGRGADTQYF. DNA of the CDR3: TGTGCCAGCAGCTTAGCACTAGGTAGAGGGGCAGATACGCAGTATTTT.

In its sample, this clone was seen once. This chain joins TRBV4-1 and TRBJ2-5; D unclear. The last part of the DNA fits TRBJ2-7 better; the J call may be wrong. The CDR3 covers 17 residues. Germline loops: CDR1 MGHRA, CDR2 YSYEKL. The CDR3: CASSQVVSVFLAAEQYF. The CDR3 DNA follows: TGCGCCAGCAGCCAAGTGGTCTCGGTTTTTTTGGCCGCCGAGCAGTACTTC.

The gene calls are TRBV15 and TRBJ1-4; 9 bases map to TRBD1. The V segment lost 3 bases and the J segment 4 bases; nucleotides outside the gene matches: 6. Germline CDR1 LNHNV, CDR2 YYDKDF (reference sequence). This CDR3 region has 16 residues. This CDR3 reads CATSRDTGGYNEKLFF. In DNA form, the CDR3 reads TGTGCCACCAGCAGGGACACAGGGGGCTATAATGAAAAACTGTTTTTT.

The chain is built from TRBV29-1 and TRBJ2-7; a possible D gene is TRBD1 (5 bases). The CDR3 loop spans 13 amino acids. The germline CDR1 and CDR2 sequences are SQVTM and ANQGSEA. V was shortened by 5 bases and J by 2 bases, with 13 bases between the two germline ends. CDR3 DNA: TGCAGCGTTCGTCGACAGAAGACCTACGAGCAGTACTTC. Encoded protein: CSVRRQKTYEQYF.

The genes are TRBV5-6 and TRBJ2-5, with unresolved D. This CDR3 has 12 residues. The V gene's germline CDR1 is SGHDT and CDR2 YYEEEE. With 0 bases removed from V and 1 base from J, the gap between germline ends came to 1 base. The CDR3 spells CASSLVQETQYF. CDR3 DNA sequence: TGTGCCAGCAGCTTGGTCCAAGAGACCCAGTACTTC.

This clone was found a few times. The chain carries TRBV11-3 and TRBJ2-1; D is unclear. This CDR3 has 14 residues. From germline, CDR1 is SGHNT and CDR2 YENEEA. The germline V and J ends were trimmed by 3 bases and 5 bases, with 11 bases remaining between them. This CDR3 is CASSLDEVNNEQFF. CDR3 DNA: TGTGCCAGCAGCTTGGACGAGGTAAACAATGAGCAGTTCTTC. Full variable domain (missing parts from reference TRBV11-3 and TRBJ2-1): EAGVVQSPRYKIIEKKQPVAFWCNPISGHNTLYWYLQNLGQGPELLIRYENEEAVDDSQLPKDRFSAERLKGVDSTLKIQPAELGDSAVYLCASSLDEVNNEQFFGPGTRLTVL.

The chain uses TRBV2 and TRBJ2-7; weak D call: TRBD1 (5 bases). V was clipped by 1 base and J by 6 bases, with 7 bases between them. Germline V gene lookup returns CDR1 SNHLY and CDR2 FYNNEI. This CDR3 region has 12 residues. This chain's CDR3 is CASSEGGAEQYF. The CDR3 DNA follows: TGTGCCAGCAGTGAAGGTGGGGCCGAGCAGTACTTC.

This clone was detected only once. The DNA of the CDR3 is TGTGCCAGTAACCACAACGACTATGGCTACACCTTC. It is translated as CASNHNDYGYTF. The V gene is TRBV5-6, the J gene TRBJ1-2; no clear D gene. The CDR3 has 12 amino acids. V was pared by 8 bases and J by 3 bases, with 11 bases between. In germline, CDR1 is SGHDT, CDR2 YYEEEE.

The gene calls are TRBV10-1 and TRBJ2-3; 9 nucleotides agree with TRBD1. Germline V gene data show CDR1 as WNHNN and CDR2 as SYGVQD (reference sequence). The CDR3 length is 14 residues. J was trimmed by 6 bases and V by 5 bases; bases with no gene match: 6. CDR3 in DNA: TGCGCCAGCAGTTTTCGAACAGGGGGCGATACGCAGTATTTT. This translates into CASSFRTGGDTQYF.

This chain connects TRBV27 to TRBJ1-3; D gene ambiguous. Germline V lookup: CDR1 MNHEY, CDR2 SMNVEV (reference sequence). V was shortened by 5 bases and J by 0 bases, with 14 bases between the two germline ends. The CDR3 loop spans 16 amino acids. CDR3: CASSTGRSSSGNTIYF. In DNA form, the CDR3 reads TGTGCCAGCAGTACCGGACGGAGCAGCTCTGGAAACACCATATATTTT.

The gene calls are TRBV5-1 and TRBJ2-4, with 8 bases matching TRBD1. The junction had 18 bases not matched to a gene; V was cut back by 2 bases and J by 11 bases. The CDR3 has 17 amino acids. Looked up from germline, CDR1 is SGHRS and CDR2 is YFSETQ. In DNA form, the CDR3 reads TGCGCCAGCAGCTTACTCTTAAGGGGAACAGGGGGGAGAGTTCAGTACTTC. This translates into CASSLLLRGTGGRVQYF.

This chain connects TRBV12-5 to TRBJ2-3; the D gene is possibly TRBD2 (6 bases). V gave up 6 bases and J gave up 5 bases, with 15 bases separating them. The CDR3 has 14 amino acids. Germline values: CDR1 LGHNT, CDR2 FRNRAP. CDR3 in DNA: TGTGCTAGTGGGCCGGGAGTTGGTATAGATACGCAGTATTTT. Encoded protein: CASGPGVGIDTQYF.

The chain carries TRBV9 and TRBJ2-1, with TRBD1 matching 8 bases. Germline V gene sequence: CDR1 SGDLS, CDR2 YYNGEE. V shed 6 bases, J shed 1 base, and the junction held 9 bases outside the gene matches. The CDR3 extends over 16 amino acids. The CDR3 sequence is CASTGTGGGSYNEQFF. CDR3 DNA sequence: TGTGCCAGCACCGGAACAGGGGGAGGATCCTACAATGAGCAGTTCTTC.

The chain has TRBV4-1 and TRBJ2-7; 8 bases align to TRBD2. The CDR3 is 15 residues long. Germline V lookup: CDR1 MGHRA, CDR2 YSYEKL. Trimming cost V 0 bases and J 4 bases; bases outside gene matches: 5. The CDR3 nucleotides read TGCGCCAGCAGCCAAGAAGTGTTAGCGGGGTACGAGCAGTACTTC. It specifies CASSQEVLAGYEQYF.

J is TRBJ2-2 and V is TRBV27, with 9 bases lining up with TRBD1. V lost 5 bases and J lost 8; bases outside the gene matches: 9. CDR3 length: 15 residues. Germline V gene sequence: CDR1 MNHEY, CDR2 SMNVEV (reference sequence). CDR3 loop: CASSPRDRARGELFF. The DNA of the CDR3 is TGTGCCAGCAGTCCACGGGACAGGGCACGGGGGGAGCTGTTTTTT.

This chain connects TRBV7-9 to TRBJ2-1, with no clear D. The germline gives CDR1 SEHNR, CDR2 FQNEAQ (reference sequence). The V gene lost 5 bases and the J gene lost 4 bases, with 12 bases spanning the gap. The CDR3 is 14 residues long. CDR3 region: CASSLPAAYNEQFF. The CDR3, as DNA: TGTGCCAGCAGCCTCCCCGCGGCTTACAATGAGCAGTTCTTC.

The chain has TRBV15 and TRBJ2-1; TRBD2 matches 8 bases. The CDR3 extends over 16 amino acids. V shed 5 bases and J 8 bases; nucleotides not matched to a gene: 14. CDR1 and CDR2 from the germline V gene are LNHNV and YYDKDF (reference sequence). The CDR3 DNA follows: TGTGCCACCAGCGGACCCCTGGGTAGCGGGAAGGATGAGCAGTTCTTC. Translating it yields CATSGPLGSGKDEQFF.

This chain connects TRBV19 to TRBJ1-5; D gene ambiguous. Per germline, CDR1 LNHDA and CDR2 SQIVND (reference sequence). The CDR3 loop spans 15 amino acids. Trimming cost V 6 bases and J 1 base, with 13 bases left between them. CDR3 protein: CASSPRSGSNQPQHF. The CDR3 DNA reads TGTGCCAGTAGCCCCCGATCCGGGAGCAATCAGCCCCAGCATTTT.

V and J are TRBV11-2 and TRBJ2-3; D gene uncertain. Between the trimmed V and J ends, which lost 6 bases and 2 bases, there was a span of 9 bases. The CDR3 totals 13 residues. Germline CDR1 SGHAT, CDR2 FQNNGV. The CDR3, as DNA: TGTGCCAGCAGACATACAGCCACAGATACGCAGTATTTT. Translation gives CASRHTATDTQYF.

This chain connects TRBV6-1 to TRBJ1-1; D remains unclear. Germline V gene lookup returns CDR1 MNHNS and CDR2 SASEGT. Trimming cost V 8 bases and J 1 base, with 8 bases left between them. The CDR3 extends over 12 amino acids. CDR3: CASDRGNTEAFF. In DNA form, the CDR3 reads TGTGCCAGCGACCGGGGGAACACTGAAGCTTTCTTT.